This T cell receptor beta chain comes out of a study of shared clonotypes between healthy human individuals. Deep-level running was used for the assay. Here immunoSEQ multiplex PCR was the method, and the copy in TCRdb shows in-frame clones only, minus some. This table has 750,000 to 1,000,000 clones, over 90% appearing once. Naive CD8 populations comprised CD45RO-negative cells positively selected for CCR7, excluding terminally differentiated effector memory CD45RA+ cells. For this clone: Antigen: not known. This same CDR3 is encoded by further DNA sequences in the sample.

V shed 3 bases and J shed 4 bases, with 10 bases lying between them. CDR1 is SGDLS and CDR2 is YYNGEE in the germline V gene. The CDR3 loop spans 13 amino acids. Whole-study findings and limits: The study sampled only blood, and tissue repertoires likely differ. Some clonotypes were shared by all four sorted-subset donors, while others were not shared. The non-shared ones had lower generation probabilities than the shared ones.

This TCR came from a man younger than 45 in good health. The chain recombines TRBV9 with TRBJ1-1; D possibly corresponds to TRBD1 (5 bases). The sample taken for sequencing was naive CD8+ T cells sorted from blood. The CDR3 region has the DNA TGTGCCAGCAGCGCCGGGGGTGGCACTGAAGCTTTCTTT. It is translated as CASSAGGGTEAFF.